The clone carrying this T cell receptor (beta chain) was picked up one time. Its target is not known. The V gene end was trimmed by 6 bases and the J gene end by 5 bases; junction bases not matched to a gene: 20. Germline CDR1 and CDR2: SNHLY and FYNNEI. This CDR3 spans 19 amino acids. The entry originates in a study of OX40 agonist ivuxolimab in advanced cancers. On the study more broadly: An agonistic anti-OX40 (CD134) antibody, ivuxolimab, was used to treat the patients. Patients with hepatocellular carcinoma, melanoma, renal cell or head and neck cancer made up the dose-escalation patients. Of mixed ages from about 23 to 90 and averaging 60 years, the group was around 78% male.

Sequencing used immunoSEQ multiplex PCR; TCRdb keeps in-frame clones, though not all of them. This table holds about 73,000 clones, just under 90% found once. Findings and limits, study-wide: Low normalized T-cell clonal expansion also characterized some of the nonresponders.

The chain recombines TRBV2 with TRBJ2-1, with 9 bases identical to TRBD1. This receptor was obtained from an adult with an advanced solid tumor such as melanoma, head and neck, liver or kidney cancer. The specimen was CD4+ or CD8+ T cells sorted from blood, collected in a trial of the OX40 agonist ivuxolimab. CDR3 amino acids: CASSPRDRVTITPDNEQFF. CDR3 bases: TGTGCCAGCAGCCCCCGGGACAGGGTCACAATTACTCCAGACAATGAGCAGTTCTTC.